One sample yielded the 25 T cell receptor beta chains listed below, sequenced in a study of shared clonotypes between healthy human individuals. Assay used: immunoSEQ multiplex PCR; TCRdb lists only in-frame clones, some missing. Altogether approximately 110,000 clones are present, about 72% being singletons, with the ten largest covering about 24%. Sequencing was done on a sample of memory CD8+ T cells sorted from blood. The subset is: CD45RO+ cells pooled with CCR7-negative TemRA cells. These TCRs come from a woman between 25 and 40 years old in good health.

J is TRBJ2-7 and V is TRBV29-1, with TRBD1 matching 10 bases. CDR1 is SQVTM and CDR2 is ANQGSEA in the germline V gene. This CDR3 has 13 amino acids. The V gene end was trimmed by 7 bases and the J gene end by 6 bases; junction bases not matched to a gene: 9. As DNA, the CDR3 is TGCAGCGGCGGGACAGGGGAATACGGCGAGCAGTACTTC. This gives the protein CSGGTGEYGEQYF.

The gene calls are TRBV15 and TRBJ2-1; 11 positions agree with TRBD2. The germline gives CDR1 LNHNV, CDR2 YYDKDF (reference sequence). The CDR3 has 16 amino acids. Losses at the gene ends were 4 bases for V and 2 bases for J; bases not matched to a gene: 4. Here the CDR3 reads CATSKGLADAYNEQFF. As DNA, the CDR3 is TGTGCCACCAGCAAGGGACTAGCGGACGCCTACAATGAGCAGTTCTTC.

This sequence joins TRBV7-9 and TRBJ2-1, with a weak D call TRBD2 (5 bases). The ends were cut back, 1 base at V and 0 bases at J, with 7 bases in the middle. The CDR3 has 15 residues. Germline V gene data show CDR1 as SEHNR and CDR2 as FQNEAQ (reference sequence). The CDR3 sequence is CASSLVGSSYNEQFF. The CDR3 bases are TGTGCCAGCAGCTTAGTGGGGAGCTCCTACAATGAGCAGTTCTTC.

The chain combines TRBV7-8 with TRBJ2-2; 12 bases line up with TRBD2. Trimming cost V 4 bases and J 0 bases; bases outside gene matches: 6. This CDR3 spans 18 amino acids. Germline V gene lookup returns CDR1 SGHVS and CDR2 FQNEAQ. CDR3 coding DNA: TGTGCCAGCAGCTCAAGACTAGCGGGAGTCGCGAACACCGGGGAGCTGTTTTTT. Translated: CASSSRLAGVANTGELFF. The whole variable domain, filled in from reference TRBV7-8 and TRBJ2-2, reads GAGVSQSPRYKVAKRGQDVALRCDPISGHVSLFWYQQALGQGPEFLTYFQNEAQLDKSGLPSDRFFAERPEGSVSTLKIQRTQQEDSAVYLCASSSRLAGVANTGELFFGEGSRLTVL.

The chain links TRBV11-2 to TRBJ2-7; D is possibly TRBD1 (5 bases). Trimming cost V 5 bases and J 7 bases, with 21 bases left between them. This CDR3 is 15 amino acids long. Per germline, CDR1 SGHAT and CDR2 FQNNGV. CDR3 DNA sequence: TGTGCCAGCAGCCCAAGCCCCCCCCAGGGTGAGGAGCAGTACTTC. This translates into CASSPSPPQGEEQYF. Full variable domain (rest looked up from reference TRBV11-2 and TRBJ2-7): EAGVAQSPRYKIIEKRQSVAFWCNPISGHATLYWYQQILGQGPKLLIQFQNNGVVDDSQLPKDRFSAERLKGVDSTLKIQPAKLEDSAVYLCASSPSPPQGEEQYFGPGTRLTVT.

The rearrangement links TRBV7-9 to TRBJ2-7; TRBD1 agrees at 7 bases. The junction had 10 bases not matched to a gene; V was cut back by 5 bases and J by 0 bases. CDR3 length: 16 amino acids. The germline V gene encodes CDR1 SEHNR and CDR2 FQNEAQ (reference sequence). The CDR3 sequence: CASSPSRGYLSYEQYF. CDR3 nucleotide sequence: TGTGCCAGCAGCCCTAGCAGGGGGTACCTCTCCTACGAGCAGTACTTC.

The V call is TRBV4-1, the J call TRBJ2-2; a weak D match, TRBD2 (10 bases). The V gene lost 2 bases and the J gene lost 5 bases, with 27 bases spanning the gap. The germline V gene encodes CDR1 MGHRA and CDR2 YSYEKL. This CDR3 region has 20 residues. The CDR3 sequence is CASSQPGTGRSGRVTGELFF. The CDR3 nucleotides are TGCGCCAGCAGCCAACCCGGGACAGGGAGGAGCGGGAGGGTTACCGGGGAGCTGTTTTTT.

The chain links TRBV5-1 to TRBJ1-4; the D is unclear. The germline V gene encodes CDR1 SGHRS and CDR2 YFSETQ. The CDR3 runs to 14 residues. V was trimmed by 2 bases and J by 7 bases, leaving 12 bases between them. The CDR3 DNA reads TGCGCCAGCAGCTTACGGAGGGAGAGTGAAAAACTGTTTTTT. The encoded protein is CASSLRRESEKLFF.

This clone was recorded at least ten times. V gene TRBV2 combines with J gene TRBJ2-7, with 7 bases fitting TRBD1. The CDR3 runs to 13 residues. V lost 10 bases to trimming and J lost 2 bases; unmatched junction nucleotides: 8. CDR1 is SNHLY, CDR2 FYNNEI, per germline. The CDR3 DNA is TGTGCCACCCGGGACAGTGAACCCTACGAGCAGTACTTC. It specifies CATRDSEPYEQYF.

The chain recombines TRBV2 with TRBJ2-7, with 11 bases that match TRBD2. The V and J ends lost 3 bases and 6 bases, in that order; junction bases with no gene match: 7. This CDR3 region has 15 residues. Germline V gives CDR1 SNHLY, CDR2 FYNNEI. The CDR3 DNA sequence: TGTGCCAGCAGTGATCAACTAGCGGGAGTCGTCGAGCAGTACTTC. This sequence encodes CASSDQLAGVVEQYF.

For this clone: The same CDR3 can be traced to other DNA sequences in this sample. The V and J genes are TRBV25-1 and TRBJ1-5, with TRBD1 as a possible D gene (5 bases). V was shortened by 4 bases and J by 3 bases, with 10 bases between the two germline ends. The CDR3 is made up of 14 amino acids. Germline V gene data show CDR1 as MGHDK and CDR2 as SYGVNS. CDR3 sequence reads: CASSGGVDNQPQHF. The CDR3 DNA is TGTGCCAGCAGTGGAGGGGTGGACAATCAGCCCCAGCATTTT.

As DNA, the CDR3 is TGTGCCATCAAAGCCGTCGGGGAGTTTCCGTTCAGAGATACGCAGTATTTT. Translating it yields CAIKAVGEFPFRDTQYF. The genes are TRBV10-3 and TRBJ2-3; tentatively, D is TRBD2 (5 bases). The CDR3 is 17 residues long. V lost 7 bases and J 5 bases, leaving 25 bases between the germline ends. Germline CDR1 is ENHRY and CDR2 is SYGVKD.

The rearrangement joins TRBV5-1 to TRBJ1-2; the match to TRBD1 covers 8 bases. Germline lookup yields CDR1 SGHRS and CDR2 YFSETQ. The CDR3 has 17 amino acids. V trimming: 3 bases; J trimming: 8 bases; junction bases outside the gene matches: 18. The CDR3, as DNA: TGCGCCAGCAGCTATGGAGAGGACAGGGTGGGCCTTGGAGGCTACACCTTC. Its translation is CASSYGEDRVGLGGYTF. The full variable domain, completed using reference TRBV5-1 and TRBJ1-2, is KAGVTQTPRYLIKTRGQQVTLSCSPISGHRSVSWYQQTPGQGLQFLFEYFSETQRNKGNFPGRFSGRQFSNSRSEMNVSTLELGDSALYLCASSYGEDRVGLGGYTFGSGTRLTVV.

The sample holds many counts of this clone. This chain connects TRBV11-2 to TRBJ1-3; no reliable D call. V lost 1 base to trimming and J lost 3 bases, with 1 base between them. The CDR3 sequence is 12 residues long. CDR1 is SGHAT, CDR2 FQNNGV, per germline. CDR3 in amino acids: CASSLGGNTIYF. The CDR3 DNA reads as TGTGCCAGCAGCTTAGGTGGAAACACCATATATTTT.

The gene calls are TRBV7-8 and TRBJ1-1; weak D call: TRBD1 (6 bases). Trimming cost V 3 bases and J 7 bases, with 6 bases left between them. Germline V CDR1 and CDR2: SGHVS, FQNEAQ. The CDR3 sequence is 11 residues long. The CDR3 nucleotides read TGTGCCAGCAGCTTGACAGGTGAAGCTTTCTTT. It is translated as CASSLTGEAFF.

For the CDR3, the DNA is TGTGCCAGCAGGACTGGACCGGGAACCCTGGGAGATACGCAGTATTTT. It encodes CASRTGPGTLGDTQYF. The gene calls are TRBV25-1 and TRBJ2-3; D is possibly TRBD2 (5 bases). Germline V gene lookup returns CDR1 MGHDK and CDR2 SYGVNS. The V gene lost 6 bases and the J gene lost 5 bases, with 21 bases spanning the gap. This CDR3 is built from 16 residues.

Regarding this clone: A clone one base away is much larger, so this may be a read error. Other DNA variants within this sample encode the same CDR3. The chain couples TRBV11-2 to TRBJ2-1; D is unclear. V dropped 1 base and J dropped 10 bases, with 5 bases sitting between them. The germline gives CDR1 SGHAT, CDR2 FQNNGV. The CDR3 contains 11 residues. CDR3 coding DNA: TGTGCCAGCAGCTTAGGGATAGAGCAGTTCTTC. It yields the protein CASSLGIEQFF.

The J gene is TRBJ1-4, the V gene TRBV7-9; D gene unclear. Trimming took off 8 bases at V and 3 bases at J, with 16 bases between the two ends. The CDR3 sequence is 15 residues long. In germline, CDR1 is SEHNR, CDR2 FQNEAQ (reference sequence). The CDR3: CASRRGGRSNEKLFF. Here the CDR3 DNA reads TGTGCCAGCCGCCGCGGTGGGAGATCTAATGAAAAACTGTTTTTT.

The rearrangement uses TRBV5-1 and TRBJ2-7; a possible D gene is TRBD1 (6 bases). V lost 0 bases and J 0 bases, leaving 19 bases between the germline ends. The CDR3 consists of 18 residues. Germline CDR1 is SGHRS and CDR2 is YFSETQ. CDR3 in DNA: TGCGCCAGCAGCTTGGTCGCCAGGGGTTACAATAGCTCCTACGAGCAGTACTTC. The encoded protein is CASSLVARGYNSSYEQYF.

The chain couples TRBV2 to TRBJ1-5; 7 bases match TRBD1. V dropped 6 bases and J dropped 3; count of bases not matched to a gene: 5. Germline V gene lookup returns CDR1 SNHLY and CDR2 FYNNEI. CDR3 size: 14 residues. In DNA form, the CDR3 reads TGTGCCAGCAGAGACAGGGATACCAATCAGCCCCAGCATTTT. Translating gives CASRDRDTNQPQHF. Looking up the rest from reference TRBV2 and TRBJ1-5 gives the full variable domain: EPEVTQTPSHQVTQMGQEVILRCVPISNHLYFYWYRQILGQKVEFLVSFYNNEISEKSEIFDDQFSVERPDGSNFTLKIRSTKLEDSAMYFCASRDRDTNQPQHFGDGTRLSIL.

The genes are TRBV4-1 and TRBJ2-7; the match to TRBD1 covers 7 bases. This CDR3 region has 16 residues. The germline CDR1 and CDR2 sequences are MGHRA and YSYEKL. Unmatched junction bases numbered 7, after V lost 0 bases and J lost 2 bases. The DNA of the CDR3 is TGCGCCAGCAGCCAAGATAGCGACAGGGCGCCCTACGAGCAGTACTTC. As protein: CASSQDSDRAPYEQYF.

In this sample, this clone turned up a few times. The rearrangement joins TRBV7-9 to TRBJ2-7; 9 nucleotides line up with TRBD1. The CDR3 consists of 12 residues. Trimming cost V 5 bases and J 4 bases; bases outside gene matches: 0. CDR1 is SEHNR and CDR2 is FQNEAQ in the germline V gene (reference sequence). CDR3 nucleotide sequence: TGTGCCAGCAGCGACAGGGGGTACGAGCAGTACTTC. Its translation is CASSDRGYEQYF.

The V and J genes are TRBV7-2 and TRBJ1-5; D ambiguous. From germline, CDR1 is SGHTA and CDR2 FQGNSA. This CDR3 spans 13 amino acids. V was clipped by 5 bases and J by 1 base, with 6 bases between them. CDR3 bases: TGTGCCAGCAGCCCGGACAGCAATCAGCCCCAGCATTTT. Its translation: CASSPDSNQPQHF.

This clone was counted only a few times. A much larger clone sits a single nucleotide away, making a read error possible. Other DNA sequences of this sample code for an identical CDR3. J is TRBJ2-2 and V is TRBV6-1; 12 bases match TRBD2. The CDR3 extends over 15 amino acids. Trimming at V came to 3 bases and at J to 5 bases, leaving 1 base not matched to a gene. Germline CDR1 is MNHNS and CDR2 is SASEGT. CDR3 protein: CASSETSGSTGELFF. CDR3 sequence (DNA): TGTGCCAGCAGTGAGACTAGCGGGAGTACCGGGGAGCTGTTTTTT.

The chain carries TRBV7-9 and TRBJ1-5, with D hard to call. This CDR3 comprises 12 residues. Per the germline V gene, CDR1 is SEHNR and CDR2 is FQNEAQ (reference sequence). V was cut by 6 bases and J by 5 bases, with 8 bases left in between. CDR3 region: CASSEMDQPQHF. Written as DNA, the CDR3 is TGTGCCAGCAGTGAAATGGATCAGCCCCAGCATTTT.